This T cell receptor beta chain derives from a study of T cell responses to AZD1222 COVID-19 vaccine. Some clones are missing from TCRdb's copy, which holds only in-frame ones; the method was immunoSEQ multiplex PCR. Among some 200,000 clones listed, 90% to 95% were seen once. The CDR3 has 12 amino acids. Trimming cost V 3 bases and J 5 bases, with 8 bases left between them. Germline CDR1 SGHRS, CDR2 YFSETQ. The V call is TRBV5-1, the J call TRBJ1-2; D gene ambiguous. This TCR was sampled from an adult in good health. The sample here was peripheral blood, taken on day 0 of MenACWY control vaccination. This CDR3 is CASSSTQYGYTF. DNA of the CDR3: TGCGCCAGCAGCTCAACTCAATATGGCTACACCTTC.